A single sample gave rise to the 11 T cell receptor beta chains below, sequenced in a study of T cell responses to AZD1222 COVID-19 vaccine. Libraries were prepared by immunoSEQ multiplex PCR; TCRdb keeps only in-frame clonotypes and omits some of them. The sample shows fewer than 200,000 clones, 75% to 90% of them seen only once. This sample comprised peripheral blood, obtained 28 days after the second dose of the MenACWY control vaccine. These receptors were collected from an adult who received the MenACWY meningococcal vaccine as a control.

This chain joins TRBV9 and TRBJ1-1; D is perhaps TRBD1 (5 bases). V lost 0 bases to trimming and J lost 1 base, with 10 bases between them. The length of the CDR3 is 15 residues. Germline V gene sequence: CDR1 SGDLS, CDR2 YYNGEE. CDR3 DNA: TGTGCCAGCAGCGTAGCGGGACCGGGGAACACTGAAGCTTTCTTT. It yields the protein CASSVAGPGNTEAFF.

The chain has TRBV11-2 and TRBJ1-1; D perhaps matches TRBD1 (5 bases). Trimming removed 8 bases at V and 8 bases at J, with 15 bases between. The germline gives CDR1 SGHAT, CDR2 FQNNGV. CDR3 length: 12 amino acids. CDR3 nucleotide sequence: TGTGCCAGCTCCACCACCGGGACCGAAGCTTTCTTT. Encoded protein: CASSTTGTEAFF.

The chain recombines TRBV7-8 with TRBJ2-1; possible D gene TRBD2, 6 bases. CDR1 is SGHVS, CDR2 FQNEAQ, per germline. Trimming took 2 bases from V and 8 from J, leaving 13 bases between them. The CDR3 runs 14 residues. For the CDR3, the DNA is TGTGCCAGCAGCTTACGAGCGGAGGGCCATGAGCAGTTCTTC. Translated: CASSLRAEGHEQFF.

The rearrangement joins TRBV7-2 to TRBJ1-5; TRBD1 agrees at 7 bases. Germline V gives CDR1 SGHTA, CDR2 FQGNSA. CDR3 length: 20 amino acids. The trim removed 0 bases at V and 2 bases at J, leaving 16 bases unmatched. CDR3 nucleotides: TGTGCCAGCAGCTTAGCGACACACAGGCCCAGGGGGGCCCGCAATCAGCCCCAGCATTTT. Translated: CASSLATHRPRGARNQPQHF.

This sequence joins TRBV11-3 and TRBJ1-2; maybe TRBD1 (5 bases). Germline V gene sequence: CDR1 SGHNT, CDR2 YENEEA. V lost 0 bases and J lost 7, with 12 bases in between. This CDR3 comprises 14 residues. CDR3 sequence (DNA): TGTGCCAGCAGCTTAGATTCCACAGGTAGTGGCTACACCTTC. Protein product: CASSLDSTGSGYTF.

The J gene is TRBJ2-7, the V gene TRBV5-1; TRBD2 aligns across 9 bases. The germline V gene has CDR1 SGHRS and CDR2 YFSETQ. The V and J ends lost 0 bases and 8 bases, in that order; junction bases with no gene match: 9. The CDR3 sequence is 15 residues long. This CDR3 reads CASSLEGGRAGQQYF. For the CDR3, the DNA is TGCGCCAGCAGCTTGGAAGGCGGGAGGGCCGGCCAGCAGTACTTC. The full variable domain, in which reference TRBV5-1 and TRBJ2-7 provide the parts outside the CDR3, is KAGVTQTPRYLIKTRGQQVTLSCSPISGHRSVSWYQQTPGQGLQFLFEYFSETQRNKGNFPGRFSGRQFSNSRSEMNVSTLELGDSALYLCASSLEGGRAGQQYFGPGTRLTVT.

The chain is built from TRBV3-1 (or the pseudogene TRBV3-2) and TRBJ2-7; 7 bases agree with TRBD2. Germline V CDR1 and CDR2: LGHDT, YNNKEL (reference sequence). The length of the CDR3 is 12 residues. After removal of 4 bases from V and 8 bases from J, the junction contained 5 bases not matched to a gene. As DNA, the CDR3 is TGTGCCAGCAGCCTGGCGGGAGAAAAGCAGTACTTC. Its protein is CASSLAGEKQYF.

The rearrangement links TRBV18 to TRBJ2-7, with D possibly being TRBD2 (6 bases). The germline V gene has CDR1 KGHSH and CDR2 LQKENI. The CDR3 contains 14 residues. V was clipped by 6 bases and J by 4 bases, with 16 bases between them. The CDR3: CASSSGEERYEQYF. CDR3 DNA: TGTGCCAGCTCGAGTGGGGAGGAACGGTACGAGCAGTACTTC.

The chain employs TRBV9 and TRBJ2-5, with 11 bases fitting TRBD2. The CDR3 sequence is 16 residues long. Germline CDR1 reads SGDLS; CDR2 reads YYNGEE. V lost 1 base to trimming and J lost 4 bases; unmatched junction nucleotides: 6. CDR3 sequence (DNA): TGTGCCAGCAGCGTATATACTAGCGGGAGTGGAGAGACCCAGTACTTC. Its protein product is CASSVYTSGSGETQYF. The full variable domain, with the rest looked up from reference TRBV9 and TRBJ2-5, is DSGVTQTPKHLITATGQRVTLRCSPRSGDLSVYWYQQSLDQGLQFLIQYYNGEERAKGNILERFSAQQFPDLHSELNLSSLELGDSALYFCASSVYTSGSGETQYFGPGTRLLVL.

The V and J genes are TRBV10-1 and TRBJ2-2; 10 nucleotides line up with TRBD2. The CDR3 extends over 14 amino acids. CDR1 is WNHNN and CDR2 is SYGVQD in the germline V gene (reference sequence). The V gene end was trimmed by 3 bases and the J gene end by 5 bases; junction bases not matched to a gene: 0. CDR3 DNA: TGCGCCAGCAGTGAACTAGCGGGAACCGGGGAGCTGTTTTTT. Its translation: CASSELAGTGELFF.

Comment on this clone: One junction end disagrees with the germline gene, perhaps due to a read error. The DNA for the CDR3 is TGTGCCAGCAGCGTAGCAGGGTCCTCCCTTGATGGCTACACCTTC. Encoded protein: CASSVAGSSLDGYTF. J is TRBJ1-2 and V is TRBV7-9; D possibly corresponds to TRBD1 (5 bases). The CDR3 runs 15 residues. CDR1 is SEHNR and CDR2 is FQNEAQ in the germline V gene (reference sequence).